Included here is one T cell receptor beta chain sequence, with context. The antigen remains undetermined. Germline V gene data show CDR1 as DFQATT and CDR2 as SNEGSKA (reference sequence). Trimming left V 5 bases short and J 3 bases short, with 10 bases between. The length of the CDR3 is 13 residues. The sample originates from a study of blood T cells in healthy people across ages. Whole-study findings and limits: When one million T cells were used, diversity estimates were thought to be underestimates. Among T cells, TCR beta diversity per million cells dropped roughly linearly as age rose. Higher diversity and more naive CD4+ cells were features of long-lived donors, compared to aged donors.

Then a second PCR, running about 6 to 11 cycles, was carried out with a sample-barcoded 5' primer and a J-beta primer mix. Every cDNA was tagged by a template-switch adaptor with 12 random nucleotides. Using its own MiXCR run on the 5' RACE reads, TCRdb lists one record per CDR3 protein. In the table there are 1,300,000 or so distinct CDR3 sequences, around 59% of which are singletons. The rearrangement links TRBV20-1 to TRBJ1-4; a weak D match, TRBD1 (6 bases). This sequence was found in a man aged 18-30 years in good health. Sequenced: blood. CDR3 in amino acids: CSADSGANEKLFF. CDR3 coding DNA: TGCAGTGCTGACTCAGGGGCTAATGAAAAACTGTTTTTT.